The rows below give T cell receptor beta chains drawn from one sample of a study of blood T cell repertoires in COVID-19. Measured with immunoSEQ multiplex PCR; TCRdb has only the in-frame clones, and not every one. The table records 100,000 to 120,000 clones, around 83% of them present only once. Material: peripheral blood. Receptors originate from a man aged 35-49 years with acute or convalescent COVID-19. CDR3s include the opening cysteine and the closing phenylalanine or tryptophan. A D gene is named only where the DNA matches it firmly. Some rows mark clone size as missing; the rest say once, few, many or name a class of expanded clone.

v_gene	d_gene	abundance	j_gene	CDR3aa	CDR3nt
TRBV5-6	-	-	TRBJ1-6	CASSAKGGSYNSPLHF	TGTGCCAGCAGCGCAAAAGGGGGCTCCTATAATTCACCCCTCCACTTT
TRBV7-3	-	-	TRBJ1-6	CASSSNPGLPLHF	TGTGCCAGCAGCTCCAACCCAGGGCTACCCCTCCACTTT
TRBV6-5	-	once	TRBJ2-1	CASTKTGPSYNEQFF	TGTGCCAGCACAAAAACAGGACCGTCCTACAATGAGCAGTTCTTC
TRBV11-2	-	once	TRBJ2-3	CASSRVSTDTQYF	TGTGCCAGCAGCCGGGTAAGCACAGATACGCAGTATTTT
TRBV7-8	-	-	TRBJ1-5	CASSWSSNQPQHF	TGTGCCAGCAGTTGGAGTAGCAATCAGCCCCAGCATTTT
TRBV19	TRBD2	-	TRBJ2-3	CASSRTSRTDTQYF	TGTGCCAGTAGTAGGACTAGCCGCACAGATACGCAGTATTTT
TRBV7-2	TRBD2	-	TRBJ2-5	CASSLLAGGGGETQYF	TGTGCCAGCAGCTTGTTAGCGGGGGGAGGTGGAGAGACCCAGTACTTC
TRBV11-2	TRBD1	few	TRBJ1-3	CASSLGDRFYGSGNTIYF	TGTGCCAGCAGCTTAGGGGACAGGTTTTACGGCTCTGGAAACACCATATATTTT
TRBV7-2	TRBD1	-	TRBJ2-7	CASSWDSPYEQYF	TGTGCCAGCAGCTGGGACAGCCCCTACGAGCAGTACTTC
TRBV5-4	-	-	TRBJ2-3	CASSRLQGMGTDTQYF	TGTGCCAGCAGCCGGCTCCAGGGAATGGGTACAGATACGCAGTATTTT
TRBV7-2	-	once	TRBJ1-2	CASSLDYSSGYTF	TGTGCCAGCAGCTTAGATTACAGTTCTGGCTACACCTTC
TRBV4-3	-	medium-sized	TRBJ2-7	CASSQERGPLDEQYF	TGCGCCAGCAGCCAAGAGCGGGGGCCTTTGGACGAGCAGTACTTC
TRBV27	TRBD1	-	TRBJ2-7	CASSLQSDRAHEQYF	TGTGCCAGCAGTTTACAGTCTGACAGGGCCCACGAGCAGTACTTC
TRBV27	TRBD1	once	TRBJ2-6	CASSQSGGQGSSHPNVLTF	TGTGCCAGCAGTCAAAGTGGGGGACAGGGGTCCTCACATCCCAACGTCCTGACTTTC
TRBV24-1	-	-	TRBJ1-1	CATSDSQGGNTEAFF	TGTGCCACCAGTGATTCACAGGGTGGGAACACTGAAGCTTTCTTT
TRBV24-1	-	-	TRBJ2-1	CATSDQGGGLYNEQFF	TGTGCCACCAGTGATCAAGGCGGGGGCCTCTACAATGAGCAGTTCTTC
TRBV7-6	TRBD1	-	TRBJ2-7	CASSAMTGDEQYF	TGTGCCAGCAGCGCGATGACAGGGGACGAGCAGTACTTC
TRBV5-8	-	-	TRBJ1-1	CASSLVGGGNTEAFF	TGTGCCAGCAGCTTGGTCGGCGGGGGCAACACTGAAGCTTTCTTT
TRBV9	-	-	TRBJ2-1	CASSVEEGWGGFSEQFF	TGTGCCAGCAGCGTAGAGGAGGGTTGGGGTGGGTTTAGTGAGCAGTTCTTC
TRBV24-1	TRBD1	-	TRBJ2-3	CATSDLSGAQGAADTQYF	TGTGCCACCAGTGATTTGTCGGGAGCACAGGGGGCCGCAGATACGCAGTATTTT
TRBV30	-	-	TRBJ1-3	CAWSVQAGNTIYF	TGTGCCTGGAGTGTACAGGCTGGAAACACCATATATTTT
TRBV29-1	-	few	TRBJ2-1	CSVEAGLYNNEQFF	TGCAGCGTTGAAGCGGGACTCTACAACAATGAGCAGTTCTTC
TRBV6-2/TRBV6-3	-	-	TRBJ2-7	CASSYSYYRYEQYF	TGTGCCAGCAGTTACTCATACTACCGCTACGAGCAGTACTTC
TRBV6-1	-	-	TRBJ2-3	CASREGPGADTQYF	TGTGCCAGCAGAGAAGGACCGGGGGCAGATACGCAGTATTTT
TRBV6-1	-	few	TRBJ1-5	CASSGPAGKGNQPQHF	TGTGCCAGCAGTGGGCCCGCGGGAAAGGGCAATCAGCCCCAGCATTTT
TRBV19	-	once	TRBJ1-5	CASSDDGGGGQPQHF	TGTGCCAGTAGCGACGATGGGGGAGGAGGACAGCCCCAGCATTTT
TRBV6-5	TRBD1	-	TRBJ2-7	CASSLGQGAGEQYF	TGTGCCAGCAGCCTGGGACAGGGGGCGGGAGAGCAGTACTTC
TRBV3-1/TRBV3-2	TRBD2	once	TRBJ2-2	CASSLHGLAGGEFTGELFF	TGTGCCAGCAGCCTACACGGGTTGGCCGGGGGGGAATTCACCGGGGAGCTGTTTTTT
TRBV24-1	TRBD1	-	TRBJ1-2	CATSLAGGYGYTF	TGTGCCACCAGCCTGGCAGGGGGGTATGGCTACACCTTC
TRBV24-1	-	-	TRBJ2-3	CATSVAQGTDTQYF	TGTGCCACCAGTGTGGCCCAGGGCACAGATACGCAGTATTTT
TRBV7-6	-	-	TRBJ1-5	CASSPDSYRKQPQHF	TGTGCCAGCAGCCCCGACAGCTACCGTAAACAGCCCCAGCATTTT
TRBV5-4	TRBD2	-	TRBJ2-1	CASSSGLAGGKVF	TGTGCCAGCAGCTCCGGACTAGCGGGGGGTAAGGTCTTC
TRBV19	-	-	TRBJ2-7	CASSGYRVGEQYF	TGTGCCAGTAGCGGTTACAGGGTTGGCGAGCAGTACTTC
TRBV11-2	-	-	TRBJ1-2	CASSLDWAVTLYGYTF	TGTGCCAGCAGCTTAGATTGGGCAGTTACTCTCTATGGCTACACCTTC
TRBV15	-	-	TRBJ1-4	CATSRDLIAGGLNEKLFF	TGTGCCACCAGCAGAGATCTAATAGCGGGCGGACTCAATGAAAAACTGTTTTTT
TRBV12-3/TRBV12-4	TRBD1	-	TRBJ2-7	CASSRDRGYEQYF	TGTGCCAGCAGTAGGGACAGGGGCTACGAGCAGTACTTC
TRBV7-9	TRBD1	-	TRBJ1-3	CASSLGGQGARGNTIYF	TGTGCCAGCAGCCTCGGCGGACAGGGGGCTCGTGGAAACACCATATATTTT